This note documents a single T cell receptor (beta chain) sequence. The target of this receptor is not known. No qualities accompany the bases; no much larger clone lies one base away. Library generation was performed with the immunoSEQ multiplex PCR assay. Regarding the original processing steps: A statistical classification framework was built to diagnose cytomegalovirus status from the catalog of TCR beta chain sequences. The table comes from immuneACCESS by way of TCRdb, which keeps in-frame sequences with V and J called. Part of the clones is missing from these tables; in studies checked, under half for an unresolved V gene and the rest for unknown reasons. V, J and clone size derive from that table, while D and trimming were established from the DNA sequence. The sample table holds about 110,000 clones, of which more than 70% were seen once. Approximately 1.9% of the sample lies in the top ten.

The data stem from a study of cytomegalovirus exposure and HLA in healthy donors (dated by TCRdb to about 2017). Study-wide context: According to a later analysis, one platform produced both the roughly 110 validation repertoires and the 670 or so repertoires of the first cohort. Besides the first cohort of more than 650 subjects, a separate validation cohort made up of over a hundred different subjects was used. The study was designed to test whether signatures of past pathogen exposure could be identified by cataloging public T cell receptors. The study combined high-throughput TCR immunosequencing, statistical association of individual TCRs with disease status, and machine learning to predict cytomegalovirus infection status. The full study reports these points: A later analysis lacked HLA typing for the validation cohort, so it scored co-occurrence in that cohort across all 120 repertoires. In vitro tests confirmed that a few of the cytomegalovirus-associated TCR beta chains recognize cytomegalovirus antigens. The classifier was reported to diagnose cytomegalovirus status with high specificity and sensitivity in both the original and validation cohorts. The study gave a list of 150 to 200 TCR beta chains associated with cytomegalovirus. It was suggested by the authors that the approach could potentially be generalized to other disease states and immunological phenotypes. Most TCR sequences were observed very rarely across donors, whereas some public TCRs were present in many individuals. A later analysis found that TCRs clustered in the first cohort also tended to co-occur in the approximately 120 validation repertoires, with more than 90% of cluster scores above 0.

Counted from cysteine to phenylalanine, this CDR3 has 16 amino acids. Solely the CDR3 DNA is kept, with 48 bases framed from the first base. Donors formed part of the validation cohort, which comprised approximately 130 subjects and was distinct from the first cohort of 670 or so subjects. This clonotype originated in a young woman in good health and CMV-seronegative. The material sequenced was PBMCs. The V and J genes are TRBV21-1 and TRBJ1-1. TRBV21-1 is termed a pseudogene. CDR3 protein: CASSTPLRRRGGEAFF. The nucleotide sequence reads TGTGCCAGCAGCACCCCACTTAGGAGGAGGGGGGGCGAAGCTTTCTTT.